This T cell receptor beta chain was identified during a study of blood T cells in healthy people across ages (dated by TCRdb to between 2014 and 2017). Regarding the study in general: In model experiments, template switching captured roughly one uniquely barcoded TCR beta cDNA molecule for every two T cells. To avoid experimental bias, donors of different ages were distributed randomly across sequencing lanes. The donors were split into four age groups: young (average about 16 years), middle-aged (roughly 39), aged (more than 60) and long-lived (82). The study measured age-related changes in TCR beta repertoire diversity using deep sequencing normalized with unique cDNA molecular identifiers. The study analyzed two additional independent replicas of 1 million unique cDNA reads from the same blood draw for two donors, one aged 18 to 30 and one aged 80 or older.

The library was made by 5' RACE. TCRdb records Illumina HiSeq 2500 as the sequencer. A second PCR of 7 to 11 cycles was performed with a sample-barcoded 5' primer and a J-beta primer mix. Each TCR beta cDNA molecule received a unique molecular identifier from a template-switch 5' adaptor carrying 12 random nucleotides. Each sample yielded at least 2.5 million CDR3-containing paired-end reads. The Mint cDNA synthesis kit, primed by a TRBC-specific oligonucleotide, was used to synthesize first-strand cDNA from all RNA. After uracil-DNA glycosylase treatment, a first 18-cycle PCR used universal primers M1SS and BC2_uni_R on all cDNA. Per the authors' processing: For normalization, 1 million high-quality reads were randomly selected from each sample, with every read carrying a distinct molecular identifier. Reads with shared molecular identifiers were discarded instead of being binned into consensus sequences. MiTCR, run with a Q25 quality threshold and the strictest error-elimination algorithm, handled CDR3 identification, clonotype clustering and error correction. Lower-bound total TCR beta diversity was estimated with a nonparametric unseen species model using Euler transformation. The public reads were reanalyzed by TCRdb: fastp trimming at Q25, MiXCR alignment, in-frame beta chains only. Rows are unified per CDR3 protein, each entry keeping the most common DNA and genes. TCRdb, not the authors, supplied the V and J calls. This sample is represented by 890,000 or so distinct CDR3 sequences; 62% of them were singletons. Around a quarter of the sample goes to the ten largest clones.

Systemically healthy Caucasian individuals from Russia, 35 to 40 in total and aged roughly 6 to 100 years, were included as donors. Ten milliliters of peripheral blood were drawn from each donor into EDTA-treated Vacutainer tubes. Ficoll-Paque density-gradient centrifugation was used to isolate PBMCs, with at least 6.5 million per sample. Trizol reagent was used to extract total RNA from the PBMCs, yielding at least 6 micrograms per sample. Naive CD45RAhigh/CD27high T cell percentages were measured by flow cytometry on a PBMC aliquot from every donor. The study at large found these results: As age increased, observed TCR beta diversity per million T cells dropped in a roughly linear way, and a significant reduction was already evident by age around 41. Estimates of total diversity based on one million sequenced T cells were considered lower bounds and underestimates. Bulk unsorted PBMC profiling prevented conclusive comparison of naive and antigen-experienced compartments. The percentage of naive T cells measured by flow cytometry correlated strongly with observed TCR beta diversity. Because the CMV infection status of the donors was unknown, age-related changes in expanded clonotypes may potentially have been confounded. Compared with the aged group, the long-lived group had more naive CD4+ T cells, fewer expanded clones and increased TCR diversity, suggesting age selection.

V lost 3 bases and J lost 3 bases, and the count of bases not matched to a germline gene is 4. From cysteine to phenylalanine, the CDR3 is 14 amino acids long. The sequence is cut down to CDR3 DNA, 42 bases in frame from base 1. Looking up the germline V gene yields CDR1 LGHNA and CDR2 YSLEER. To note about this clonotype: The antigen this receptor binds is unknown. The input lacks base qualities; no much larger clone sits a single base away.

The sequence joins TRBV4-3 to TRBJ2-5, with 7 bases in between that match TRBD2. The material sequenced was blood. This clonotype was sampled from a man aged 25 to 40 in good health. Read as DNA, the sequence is TGCGCCAGCAGCCATCTAGCGGCTGAAGAGACCCAGTACTTC. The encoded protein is CASSHLAAEETQYF.